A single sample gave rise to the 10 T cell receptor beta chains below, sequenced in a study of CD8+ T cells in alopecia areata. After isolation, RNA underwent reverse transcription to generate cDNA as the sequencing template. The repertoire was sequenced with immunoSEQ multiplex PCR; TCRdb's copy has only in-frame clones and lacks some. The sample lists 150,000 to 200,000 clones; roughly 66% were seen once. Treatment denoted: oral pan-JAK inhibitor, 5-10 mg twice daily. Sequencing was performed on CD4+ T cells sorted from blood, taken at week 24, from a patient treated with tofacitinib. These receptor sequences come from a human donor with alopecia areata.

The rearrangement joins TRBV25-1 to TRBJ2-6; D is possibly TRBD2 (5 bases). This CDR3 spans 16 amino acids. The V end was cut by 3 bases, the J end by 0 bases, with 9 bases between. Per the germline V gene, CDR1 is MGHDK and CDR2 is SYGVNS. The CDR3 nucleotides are TGTGCCAGCAGTGATAGGAGGAGCTCTGGGGCCAACGTCCTGACTTTC. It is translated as CASSDRRSSGANVLTF.

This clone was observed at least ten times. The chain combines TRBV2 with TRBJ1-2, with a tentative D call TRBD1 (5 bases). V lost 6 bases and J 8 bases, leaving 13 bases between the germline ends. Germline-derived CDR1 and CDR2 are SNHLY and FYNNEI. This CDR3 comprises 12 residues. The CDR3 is CASRNQGYGYTF. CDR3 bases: TGTGCCAGCAGAAACCAGGGTTACGGCTACACCTTC.

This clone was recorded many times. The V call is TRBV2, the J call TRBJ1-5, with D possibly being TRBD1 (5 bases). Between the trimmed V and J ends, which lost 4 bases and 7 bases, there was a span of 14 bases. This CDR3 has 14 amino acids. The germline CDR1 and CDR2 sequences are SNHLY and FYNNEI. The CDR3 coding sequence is TGTGCCAGCAGTGCGGGAATCGGACAACAGCCCCAGCATTTT. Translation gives CASSAGIGQQPQHF.

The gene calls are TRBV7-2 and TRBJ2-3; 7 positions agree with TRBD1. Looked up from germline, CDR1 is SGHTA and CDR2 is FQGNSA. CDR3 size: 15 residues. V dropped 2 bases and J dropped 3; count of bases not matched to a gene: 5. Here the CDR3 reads CASSLRRQGTDTQYF. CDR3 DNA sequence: TGTGCCAGCAGCTTACGAAGACAGGGAACAGATACGCAGTATTTT.

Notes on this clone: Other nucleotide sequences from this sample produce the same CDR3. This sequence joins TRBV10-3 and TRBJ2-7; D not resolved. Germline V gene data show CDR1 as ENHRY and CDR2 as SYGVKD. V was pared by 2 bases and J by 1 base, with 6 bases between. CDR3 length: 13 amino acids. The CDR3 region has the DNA TGTGCCATCAGTGAGAGGGTTTCCTACGAGCAGTACTTC. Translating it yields CAISERVSYEQYF.

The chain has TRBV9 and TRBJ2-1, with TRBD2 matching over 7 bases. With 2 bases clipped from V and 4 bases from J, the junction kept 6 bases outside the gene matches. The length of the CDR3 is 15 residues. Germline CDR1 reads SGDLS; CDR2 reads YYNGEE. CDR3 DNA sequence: TGTGCCAGCAGCGTGGGTCGGGAGGCTTACAATGAGCAGTTCTTC. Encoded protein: CASSVGREAYNEQFF.

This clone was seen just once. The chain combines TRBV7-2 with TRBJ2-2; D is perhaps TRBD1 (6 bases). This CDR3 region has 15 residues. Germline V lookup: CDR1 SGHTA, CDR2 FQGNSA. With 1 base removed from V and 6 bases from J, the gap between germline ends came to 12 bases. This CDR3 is CASSLVWDKAGELFF. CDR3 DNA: TGTGCCAGCAGCTTAGTCTGGGACAAAGCCGGGGAGCTGTTTTTT.

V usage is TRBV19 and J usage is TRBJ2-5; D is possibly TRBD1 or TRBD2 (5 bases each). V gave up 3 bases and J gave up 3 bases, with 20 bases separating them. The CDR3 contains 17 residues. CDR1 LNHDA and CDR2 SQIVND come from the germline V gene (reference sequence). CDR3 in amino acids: CASSMDGLTGREETQYF. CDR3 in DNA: TGTGCCAGTAGTATGGACGGTTTGACGGGACGCGAAGAGACCCAGTACTTC.

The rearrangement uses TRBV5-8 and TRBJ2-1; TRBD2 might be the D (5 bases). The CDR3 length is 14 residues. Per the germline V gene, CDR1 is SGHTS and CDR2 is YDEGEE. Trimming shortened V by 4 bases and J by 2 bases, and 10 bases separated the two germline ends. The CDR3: CASSLGETYNEQFF. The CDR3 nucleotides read TGTGCCAGCAGCCTCGGGGAGACCTACAATGAGCAGTTCTTC.

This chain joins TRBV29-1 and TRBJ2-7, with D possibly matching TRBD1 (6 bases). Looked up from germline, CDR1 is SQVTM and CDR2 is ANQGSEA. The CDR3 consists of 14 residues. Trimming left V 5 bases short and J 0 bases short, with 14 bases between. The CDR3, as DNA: TGCAGCGTTCGGCAGGGGTTAGACTCCTACGAGCAGTACTTC. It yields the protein CSVRQGLDSYEQYF.